This T cell receptor (beta chain) is drawn from a study of blood T cell repertoires in COVID-19. Trimming took 8 bases from V and 2 from J; bases not matched to a gene: 12. Germline loops: CDR1 MNHEY, CDR2 SMNVEV (reference sequence). The CDR3 runs to 15 residues. TCRdb's table, derived via immunoSEQ multiplex PCR, lists solely in-frame clones and lacks some. The table shows more than 50,000 clones, with about 93% occurring only once. This TCR came from a human donor with active COVID-19. The donor label of this sample is uncertain. Sequencing used peripheral blood. The chain has TRBV27 and TRBJ2-7, with TRBD1 identical over 7 bases. CDR3 coding DNA: TGTGCCAGCGGGGACCGGGACAGAGGGGCCTACGAGCAGTACGTC. This sequence encodes CASGDRDRGAYEQYV.